The 5 T cell receptor beta chains presented below share a single source sample, sequenced in a study of blood T cell repertoires in COVID-19. Produced via immunoSEQ multiplex PCR; TCRdb's table is partial and in-frame only. In the table there are tens of thousands of clones, approximately 86% of which are singletons. Sequencing input: peripheral blood. The receptor source for this set is a human donor with active COVID-19. The donor label of this sample is uncertain.

For the CDR3, the DNA is TGTGCCAGCAGCCGGGGGGGCAGGGTTACAGATGGCTACACCTTC. Its translation is CASSRGGRVTDGYTF. The chain couples TRBV3-1 (or the pseudogene TRBV3-2) to TRBJ1-2, with D perhaps TRBD1 (6 bases). This CDR3 has 15 amino acids. Germline V gene lookup returns CDR1 LGHDT and CDR2 YNNKEL (reference sequence). The germline V and J ends were trimmed by 4 bases and 6 bases, with 18 bases remaining between them.

This clone showed up just once. The genes are TRBV2 and TRBJ2-7; TRBD1 matches at 7 bases. V was clipped by 7 bases and J by 3 bases; unmatched bases: 6. Germline-derived CDR1 and CDR2 are SNHLY and FYNNEI. The CDR3 extends over 13 amino acids. CDR3 region: CASKETGIYEQYF. In DNA, the CDR3 is TGTGCCAGCAAGGAGACAGGGATCTACGAGCAGTACTTC.

The rearrangement uses TRBV27 and TRBJ2-3, with 9 bases fitting TRBD1. Germline CDR1 and CDR2: MNHEY and SMNVEV (reference sequence). This CDR3 is 16 amino acids long. V was pared by 2 bases and J by 5 bases, with 8 bases of the junction left unmatched. Here the CDR3 reads CASSLGGTGWRDTQYF. The CDR3 DNA reads TGTGCCAGCAGTTTAGGGGGGACAGGGTGGAGAGATACGCAGTATTTT.

The rearrangement links TRBV6-5 to TRBJ1-5; D ambiguous. From germline, CDR1 is MNHEY and CDR2 SVGAGI. The CDR3 has 15 amino acids. V lost 2 bases and J 6 bases, leaving 14 bases between the germline ends. This CDR3 reads CASSYEDTLGQPQHF. The CDR3 nucleotides are TGTGCCAGCAGTTACGAAGACACCTTGGGTCAGCCCCAGCATTTT.

The V and J genes are TRBV2 and TRBJ1-4, with D possibly matching TRBD1 (6 bases). This CDR3 is 13 amino acids long. V was cut by 6 bases and J by 8 bases, with 13 bases left in between. Germline loops: CDR1 SNHLY, CDR2 FYNNEI. This CDR3 reads CASRGDMVEKLFF. The CDR3 region has the DNA TGTGCCAGCAGGGGGGACATGGTAGAAAAACTGTTTTTT. Filled out from reference TRBV2 and TRBJ1-4, the complete variable domain reads EPEVTQTPSHQVTQMGQEVILRCVPISNHLYFYWYRQILGQKVEFLVSFYNNEISEKSEIFDDQFSVERPDGSNFTLKIRSTKLEDSAMYFCASRGDMVEKLFFGSGTQLSVL.